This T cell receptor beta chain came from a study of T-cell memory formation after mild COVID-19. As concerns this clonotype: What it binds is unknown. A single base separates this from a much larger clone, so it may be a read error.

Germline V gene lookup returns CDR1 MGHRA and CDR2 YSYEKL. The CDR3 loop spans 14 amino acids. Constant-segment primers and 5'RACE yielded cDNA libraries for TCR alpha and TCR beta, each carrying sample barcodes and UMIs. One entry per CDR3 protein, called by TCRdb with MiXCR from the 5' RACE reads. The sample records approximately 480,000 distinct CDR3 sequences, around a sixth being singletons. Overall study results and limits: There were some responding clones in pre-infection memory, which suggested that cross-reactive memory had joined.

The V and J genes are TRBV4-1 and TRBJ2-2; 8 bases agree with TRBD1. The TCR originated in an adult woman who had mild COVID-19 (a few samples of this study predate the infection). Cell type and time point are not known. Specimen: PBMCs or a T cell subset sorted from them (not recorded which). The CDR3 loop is CASSRDRSTEELFF. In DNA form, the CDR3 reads TGCGCCAGCAGCAGGGACAGGTCCACCGAGGAGCTGTTTTTT.